A selection of T cell receptor beta chains follows, all from one sample in a study of sequential checkpoint blockade in melanoma. Repertoires were generated with immunoSEQ multiplex PCR, while TCRdb's copy carries only in-frame clones and drops some. The sample consists of about 25,000 clones, roughly 81% of them appearing once. The source was CD8+ T cells sorted from blood (inferred from file names), collected from a patient given nivolumab and ipilimumab in sequence. Receptor source: a human donor with melanoma. Both conserved end residues are part of each CDR3.

TRBV9	CASSDPGQGATDTQYF
TRBV9	CASSVEGRLAGIDTQYF
TRBV9	CASSSSGRAVDTQYF
TRBV30	CAWGREGGINEKLFF
TRBV6-5	CASSYSRDRGFNGYTF
TRBV6-5	CANSDRENEKLFF
TRBV28	CASSLSLAGTNEQFF
TRBV9	CASSPGTSRDEQFF
TRBV19	CASSIKPRQVLNTEAFF
TRBV9	CASSPGTGYSYEQYF
TRBV19	CASSGPPEQFF
TRBV28	CASSLYVVAEGAEAFF
TRBV29-1	CSVRDSTYEQYF
TRBV7-9	CAGTGPSGANVLTF
TRBV19	CASSLGLAADTQYF
TRBV28	CASVDFTGELFF